The rows below give T cell receptor beta chains drawn from one sample of a study of T cell changes during pregnancy in multiple sclerosis. This table comes from immunoSEQ multiplex PCR, and its TCRdb copy is limited to in-frame clones, with some not included. Of tens of thousands of clones listed, approximately 92% were seen once; the top ten hold approximately 0.5%. Specimen: CD4+ T cells from peripheral blood mononuclear cells, collected in the second trimester of pregnancy. These receptor sequences come from a female donor in good health, enrolled as a control in a pregnancy study. The conserved cysteine and the conserved F or W are not part of the CDR3 here. Each record gives: CDR3 protein, V gene, J gene.

ASSARGDQETQY	TRBV11-1	TRBJ2-5
ASRRGQRDSYEQY	TRBV2	TRBJ2-7
ASSGSWTSGGGLQETQY	TRBV6-1	TRBJ2-5
ASSYGGSRYEQY	TRBV6-5	TRBJ2-7
ASREDVPGDYGYT	TRBV2	TRBJ1-2
ASSSSPGLAGTSTDTQY	TRBV5-4	TRBJ2-3
ASSSRGSSGAQETQY	TRBV5-1	TRBJ2-5
ASSLVVIGSGGSGYT	TRBV7-8	TRBJ1-2
AWDAGVGRGYT	TRBV30	TRBJ1-2
ASSIEVAARQPQH	TRBV19	TRBJ1-5
ATSRPEGGPRQF	TRBV15	TRBJ2-1
ASSFQGQGTRGYT	TRBV5-6	TRBJ1-2
ASSLSGGPQGTGYT	TRBV5-1	TRBJ1-2
ASSLAQQQPQH	TRBV7-2	TRBJ1-5
AWSVPGARDEQY	TRBV30	TRBJ2-7
ASKEGIRGGYT	TRBV28	TRBJ1-2
ASGGGLRETQY	TRBV18	TRBJ2-5
ASSFPGQGSYEQY	TRBV28	TRBJ2-7
ASSSTSSGTYTQY	TRBV2	TRBJ2-3
ATNRGARTDTQY	TRBV28	TRBJ2-3
AWSPGDIKKTQY	TRBV30	TRBJ2-5
SVVLEGQGTQY	TRBV29-1	TRBJ2-5
ASSATSGGITDTQY	TRBV2	TRBJ2-3
ATSRDRLAGGDTQY	TRBV15	TRBJ2-3
AISGSAGTGAYEQY	TRBV10-3	TRBJ2-7
AISEVAGEETQY	TRBV10-3	TRBJ2-5
ASRPGQRSGELF	TRBV7-6	TRBJ2-2
ASSIEQGAHGYT	TRBV19	TRBJ1-2
ASRPQGSYEQY	TRBV6-5	TRBJ2-7
ATISGSSTDTQY	TRBV2	TRBJ2-3
ASSPPPGTGELF	TRBV7-2	TRBJ2-2
ASSLQSYLRGLENSPLH	TRBV11-2	TRBJ1-6
ASSPGGYSEQF	TRBV7-9	TRBJ2-1
ASSSRVTETQY	TRBV11-3	TRBJ2-5
ASSLRYRANNEQF	TRBV27	TRBJ2-1
ASSMGDRNNQPQH	TRBV19	TRBJ1-5
SVGGGVAYEQY	TRBV29-1	TRBJ2-7
ASSYSGGQNTEAF	TRBV6-5	TRBJ1-1
ASSPDGGVANGYT	TRBV5-1	TRBJ1-2
ASSSTGSYNEQF	TRBV7-3	TRBJ2-1
ASRRGEQY	TRBV6-1	TRBJ2-7
ASSLRFAGGPGEQY	TRBV27	TRBJ2-7
ASRPRVPGSTDTQY	TRBV27	TRBJ2-3
ASSVGQGGYT	TRBV5-1	TRBJ1-2